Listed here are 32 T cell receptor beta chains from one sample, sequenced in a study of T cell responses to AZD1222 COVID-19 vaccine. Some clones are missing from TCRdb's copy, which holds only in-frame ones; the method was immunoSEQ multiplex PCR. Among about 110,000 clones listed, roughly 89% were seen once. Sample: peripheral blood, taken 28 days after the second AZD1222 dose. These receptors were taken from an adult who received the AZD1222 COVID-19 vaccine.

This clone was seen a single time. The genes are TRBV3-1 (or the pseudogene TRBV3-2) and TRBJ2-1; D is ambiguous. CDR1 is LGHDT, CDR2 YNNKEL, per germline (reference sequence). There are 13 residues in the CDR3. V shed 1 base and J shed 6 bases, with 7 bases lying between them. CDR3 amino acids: CASSQVQPNEQFF. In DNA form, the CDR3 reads TGTGCCAGCAGCCAAGTTCAGCCCAATGAGCAGTTCTTC.

CDR3 in amino acids: CASSQDNRVSYEQYF. The CDR3 DNA follows: TGCGCCAGCAGCCAAGATAACAGGGTATCTTACGAGCAGTACTTC. The V call is TRBV4-1, the J call TRBJ2-7, with TRBD1 as a possible D gene (6 bases). V was cut by 0 bases and J by 4 bases, with 13 bases left in between. The germline V gene has CDR1 MGHRA and CDR2 YSYEKL. The CDR3 runs to 15 residues.

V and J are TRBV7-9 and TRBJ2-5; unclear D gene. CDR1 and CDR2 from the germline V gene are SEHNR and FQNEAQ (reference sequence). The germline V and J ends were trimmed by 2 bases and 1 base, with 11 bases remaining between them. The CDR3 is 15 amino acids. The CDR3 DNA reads TGTGCCAGCAGCTTAACCACCTACGGCCAAGAGACCCAGTACTTC. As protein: CASSLTTYGQETQYF.

CDR3 loop: CASTDRGSYNEQFF. Here the CDR3 DNA reads TGTGCCAGTACGGACCGGGGGTCCTACAATGAGCAGTTCTTC. The V and J genes are TRBV19 and TRBJ2-1; TRBD2 is a possible D gene (6 bases). Germline values: CDR1 LNHDA, CDR2 SQIVND (reference sequence). There are 14 residues in the CDR3. V dropped 7 bases and J dropped 1 base, with 11 bases sitting between them.

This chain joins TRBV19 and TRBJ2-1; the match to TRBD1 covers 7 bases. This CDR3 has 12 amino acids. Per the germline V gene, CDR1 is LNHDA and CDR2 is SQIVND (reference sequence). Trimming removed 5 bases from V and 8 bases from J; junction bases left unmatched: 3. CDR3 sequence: CASSWDSDEQFF. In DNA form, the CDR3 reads TGTGCCAGTAGTTGGGACAGCGATGAGCAGTTCTTC.

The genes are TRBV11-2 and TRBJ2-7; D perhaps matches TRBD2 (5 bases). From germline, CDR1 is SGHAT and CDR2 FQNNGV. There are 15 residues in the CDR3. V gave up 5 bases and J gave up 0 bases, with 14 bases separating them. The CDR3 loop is CASSRLTIGSYEQYF. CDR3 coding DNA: TGTGCCAGCAGCAGGCTGACTATCGGCTCCTACGAGCAGTACTTC.

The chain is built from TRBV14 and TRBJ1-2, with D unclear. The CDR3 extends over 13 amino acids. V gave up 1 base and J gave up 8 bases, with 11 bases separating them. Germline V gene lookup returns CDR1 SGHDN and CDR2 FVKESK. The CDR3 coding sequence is TGTGCCAGCAGCCAAGCTTCGATAAGCGGCTACACCTTC. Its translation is CASSQASISGYTF.

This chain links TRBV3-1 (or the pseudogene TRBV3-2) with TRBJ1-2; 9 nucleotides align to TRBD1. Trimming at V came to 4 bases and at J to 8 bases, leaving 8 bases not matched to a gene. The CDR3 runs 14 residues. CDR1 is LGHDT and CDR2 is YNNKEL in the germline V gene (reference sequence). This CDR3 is CASSRQGGLGGYTF. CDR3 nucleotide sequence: TGTGCCAGCAGCCGACAGGGGGGGTTGGGAGGCTACACCTTC.

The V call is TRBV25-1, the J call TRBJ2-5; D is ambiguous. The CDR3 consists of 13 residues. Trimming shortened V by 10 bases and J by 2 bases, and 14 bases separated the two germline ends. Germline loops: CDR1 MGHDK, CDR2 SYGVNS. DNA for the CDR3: TGTGCCACATCCGGGTCCAGTCAAGAGACCCAGTACTTC. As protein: CATSGSSQETQYF.

CDR3 loop: CASSTKTGLSDGYTF. The CDR3 bases are TGTGCCAGCAGCACAAAAACCGGACTCTCCGATGGCTACACCTTC. The chain carries TRBV5-4 and TRBJ1-2; D remains unclear. V lost 4 bases and J 6 bases, leaving 19 bases between the germline ends. Per the germline V gene, CDR1 is SGHNT and CDR2 is YYREEE (reference sequence). The CDR3 totals 15 residues.

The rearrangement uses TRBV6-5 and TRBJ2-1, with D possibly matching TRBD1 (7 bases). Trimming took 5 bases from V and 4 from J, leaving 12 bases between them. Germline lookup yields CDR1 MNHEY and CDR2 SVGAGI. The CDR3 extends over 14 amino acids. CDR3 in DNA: TGTGCCAGCAGTCGGGGGACAGCATACAATGAGCAGTTCTTC. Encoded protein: CASSRGTAYNEQFF.

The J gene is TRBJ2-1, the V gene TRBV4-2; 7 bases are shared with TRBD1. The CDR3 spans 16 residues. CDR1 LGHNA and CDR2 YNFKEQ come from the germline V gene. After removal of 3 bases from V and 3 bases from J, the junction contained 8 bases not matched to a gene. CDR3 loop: CASSQPGTDLYNEQFF. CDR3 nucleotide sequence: TGTGCCAGCAGCCAGCCGGGGACAGACCTCTACAATGAGCAGTTCTTC.

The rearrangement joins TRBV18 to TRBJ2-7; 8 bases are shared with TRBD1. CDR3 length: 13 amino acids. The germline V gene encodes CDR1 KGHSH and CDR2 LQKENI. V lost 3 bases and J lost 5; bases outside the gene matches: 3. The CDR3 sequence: CASSPTTGDEQYF. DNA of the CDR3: TGTGCCAGCTCACCTACGACAGGGGACGAGCAGTACTTC.

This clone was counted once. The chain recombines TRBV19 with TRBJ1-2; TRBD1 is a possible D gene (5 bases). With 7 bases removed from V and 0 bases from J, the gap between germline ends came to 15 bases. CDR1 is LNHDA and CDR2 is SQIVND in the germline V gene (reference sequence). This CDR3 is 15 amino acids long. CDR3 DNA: TGTGCCAGTATAGGGAGGGGCCGATCTAACTATGGCTACACCTTC. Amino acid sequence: CASIGRGRSNYGYTF.

The CDR3: CAIRYTGQGGEQYF. DNA for the CDR3: TGTGCCATCAGGTATACGGGACAGGGAGGCGAGCAGTACTTC. The V call is TRBV10-3, the J call TRBJ2-7; 9 bases are a match to TRBD1. The V gene's germline CDR1 is ENHRY and CDR2 SYGVKD. J gave up 6 bases and V 6 bases, and 9 bases lay outside the gene matches. This CDR3 has 14 residues.

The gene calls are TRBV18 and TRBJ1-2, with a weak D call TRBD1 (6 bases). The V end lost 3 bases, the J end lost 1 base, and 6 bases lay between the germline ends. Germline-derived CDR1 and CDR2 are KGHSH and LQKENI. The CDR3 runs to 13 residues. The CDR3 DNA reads TGTGCCAGCTCACCGGACAGTAACTATGGCTACACCTTC. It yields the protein CASSPDSNYGYTF.

Written as DNA, the CDR3 is TGTGCCAGCAGCCAGGACCCGGGACAGGGATCCTACGAGCAGTACTTC. This translates into CASSQDPGQGSYEQYF. This chain links TRBV4-2 with TRBJ2-7; TRBD1 agrees at 9 bases. This CDR3 spans 16 amino acids. CDR1 LGHNA and CDR2 YNFKEQ come from the germline V gene. V lost 3 bases to trimming and J lost 1 base; unmatched junction nucleotides: 7.

The CDR3 sequence: CSVEMGAIANYGYTF. The CDR3 bases are TGCAGCGTTGAAATGGGGGCCATAGCTAACTATGGCTACACCTTC. The chain uses TRBV29-1 and TRBJ1-2, with a tentative D call TRBD1 (6 bases). CDR3 length: 15 residues. Germline CDR1 is SQVTM and CDR2 is ANQGSEA. Trimming took 2 bases from V and 0 from J, leaving 13 bases between them.

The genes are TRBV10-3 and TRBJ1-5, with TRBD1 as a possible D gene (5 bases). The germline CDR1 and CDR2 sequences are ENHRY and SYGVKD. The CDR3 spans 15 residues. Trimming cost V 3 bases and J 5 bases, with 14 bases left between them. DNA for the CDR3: TGTGCCATCAGTGACCCACTAGACAGAGATCAGCCCCAGCATTTT. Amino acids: CAISDPLDRDQPQHF.

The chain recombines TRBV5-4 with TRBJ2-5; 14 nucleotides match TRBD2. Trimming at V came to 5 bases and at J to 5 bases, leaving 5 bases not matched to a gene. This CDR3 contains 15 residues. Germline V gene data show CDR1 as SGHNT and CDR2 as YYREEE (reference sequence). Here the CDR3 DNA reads TGTGCCAGCAGGTTGACTAGCGGGGGGGCGGAGACCCAGTACTTC. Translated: CASRLTSGGAETQYF.

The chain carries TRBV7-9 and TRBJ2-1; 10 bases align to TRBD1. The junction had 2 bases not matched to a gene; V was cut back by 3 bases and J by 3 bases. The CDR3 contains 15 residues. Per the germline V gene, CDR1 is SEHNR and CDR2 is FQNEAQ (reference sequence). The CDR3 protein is CASSFDRGLYNEQFF. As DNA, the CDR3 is TGTGCCAGCAGCTTCGACAGGGGGCTCTACAATGAGCAGTTCTTC.

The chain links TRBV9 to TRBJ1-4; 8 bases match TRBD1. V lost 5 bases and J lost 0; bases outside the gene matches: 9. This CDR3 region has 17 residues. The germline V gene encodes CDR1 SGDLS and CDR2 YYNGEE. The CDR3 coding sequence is TGTGCCAGCAGGCGGACAGGGCGGGGGGCAACTAATGAAAAACTGTTTTTT. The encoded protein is CASRRTGRGATNEKLFF.

CDR3 nucleotide sequence: TGCGCCAGCAGCCATTTTGGGACGGGAACCGGGGAGCTGTTTTTT. Protein: CASSHFGTGTGELFF. This chain uses TRBV4-1 with TRBJ2-2; D is perhaps TRBD1 or TRBD2 (5 bases each). V lost 3 bases and J lost 5, with 13 bases in between. Germline values: CDR1 MGHRA, CDR2 YSYEKL. CDR3 length: 15 residues.

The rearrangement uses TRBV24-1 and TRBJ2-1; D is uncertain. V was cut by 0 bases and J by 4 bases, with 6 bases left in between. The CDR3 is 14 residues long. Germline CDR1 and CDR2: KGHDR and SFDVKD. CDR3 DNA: TGTGCCACCAGTGATTTGCCAGCATACAATGAGCAGTTCTTC. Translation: CATSDLPAYNEQFF.

In DNA, the CDR3 is TGTGCCAGCAGCCATAGAGGAAACCAGCCCCAGCATTTT. This codes for CASSHRGNQPQHF. This chain links TRBV3-1 (or the pseudogene TRBV3-2) with TRBJ1-5; D gene ambiguous. Trimming removed 3 bases at V and 7 bases at J, with 10 bases between. This CDR3 comprises 13 residues. Germline-derived CDR1 and CDR2 are LGHDT and YNNKEL (reference sequence).

CDR3 residues: CASSKASGETQYF. The DNA of the CDR3 is TGTGCCAGCAGTAAAGCTAGCGGGGAGACCCAGTACTTC. The rearrangement joins TRBV12-3 or TRBV12-4 to TRBJ2-5, with 8 bases identical to TRBD2. This CDR3 has 13 residues. With V trimmed by 5 bases and J by 5 bases, 4 bases remained unmatched.

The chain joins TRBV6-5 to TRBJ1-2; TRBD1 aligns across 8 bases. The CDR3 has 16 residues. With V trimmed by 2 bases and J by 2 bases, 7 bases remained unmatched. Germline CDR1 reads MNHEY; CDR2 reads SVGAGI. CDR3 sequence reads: CASSYGQGAVNYGYTF. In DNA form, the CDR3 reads TGTGCCAGCAGTTACGGGCAGGGGGCGGTCAACTATGGCTACACCTTC.

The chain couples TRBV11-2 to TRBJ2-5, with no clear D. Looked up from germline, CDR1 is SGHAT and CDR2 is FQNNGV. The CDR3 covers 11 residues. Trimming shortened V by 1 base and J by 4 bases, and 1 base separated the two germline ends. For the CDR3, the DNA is TGTGCCAGCAGCTTAGGAGAGACCCAGTACTTC. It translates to CASSLGETQYF.

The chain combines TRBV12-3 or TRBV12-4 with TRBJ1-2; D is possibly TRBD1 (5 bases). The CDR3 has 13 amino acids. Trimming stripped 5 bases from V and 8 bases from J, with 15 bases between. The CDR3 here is CASSPFGGDGYTF. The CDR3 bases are TGTGCCAGCAGTCCATTCGGGGGAGACGGCTACACCTTC.

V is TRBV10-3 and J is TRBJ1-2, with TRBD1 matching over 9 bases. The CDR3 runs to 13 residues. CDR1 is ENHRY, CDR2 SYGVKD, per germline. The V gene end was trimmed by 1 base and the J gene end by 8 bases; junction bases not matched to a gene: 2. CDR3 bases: TGTGCCATCAGTGAGTGGACAGGGGAGGGCTACACCTTC. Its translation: CAISEWTGEGYTF.

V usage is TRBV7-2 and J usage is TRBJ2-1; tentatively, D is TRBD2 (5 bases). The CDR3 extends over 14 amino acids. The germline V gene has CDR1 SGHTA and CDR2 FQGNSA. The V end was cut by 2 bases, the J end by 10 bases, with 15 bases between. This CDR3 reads CASSLMSGSEEQFF. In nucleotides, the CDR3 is TGTGCCAGCAGCTTAATGTCAGGTAGCGAGGAGCAGTTCTTC.

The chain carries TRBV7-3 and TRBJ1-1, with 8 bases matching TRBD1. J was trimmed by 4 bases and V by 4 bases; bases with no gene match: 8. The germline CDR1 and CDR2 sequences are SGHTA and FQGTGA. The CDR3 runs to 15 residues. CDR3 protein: CASSSIPQGGTEAFF. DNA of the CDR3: TGTGCCAGCAGCTCGATCCCACAGGGGGGCACTGAAGCTTTCTTT.